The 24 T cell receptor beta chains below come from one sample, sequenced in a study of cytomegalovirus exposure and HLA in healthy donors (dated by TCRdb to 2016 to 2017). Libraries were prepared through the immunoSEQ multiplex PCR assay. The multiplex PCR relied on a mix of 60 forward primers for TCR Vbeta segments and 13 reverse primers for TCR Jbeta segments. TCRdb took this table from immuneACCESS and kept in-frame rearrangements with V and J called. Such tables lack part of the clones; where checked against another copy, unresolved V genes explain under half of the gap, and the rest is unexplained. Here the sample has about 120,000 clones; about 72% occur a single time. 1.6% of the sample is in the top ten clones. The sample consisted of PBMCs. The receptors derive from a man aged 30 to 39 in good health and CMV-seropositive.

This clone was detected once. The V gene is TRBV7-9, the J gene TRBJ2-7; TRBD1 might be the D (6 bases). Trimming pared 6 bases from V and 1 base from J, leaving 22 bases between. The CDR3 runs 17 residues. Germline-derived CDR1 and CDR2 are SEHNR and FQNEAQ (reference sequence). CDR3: CASSPGQSRVQSYEQYF. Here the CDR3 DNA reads TGTGCCAGCAGTCCCGGACAGTCGAGGGTTCAATCCTACGAGCAGTACTTC.

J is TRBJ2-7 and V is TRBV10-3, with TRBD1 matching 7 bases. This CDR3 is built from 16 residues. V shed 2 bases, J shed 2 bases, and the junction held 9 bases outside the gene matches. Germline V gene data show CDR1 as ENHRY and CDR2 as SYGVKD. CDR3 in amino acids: CAISEGWQGQTYEQYF. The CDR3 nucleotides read TGTGCCATCAGTGAGGGATGGCAGGGACAGACCTACGAGCAGTACTTC.

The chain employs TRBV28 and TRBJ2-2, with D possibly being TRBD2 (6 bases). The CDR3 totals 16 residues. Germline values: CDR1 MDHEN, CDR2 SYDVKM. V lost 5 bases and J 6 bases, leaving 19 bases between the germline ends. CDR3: CASSSGRRGTAGELFF. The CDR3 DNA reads TGTGCCAGCAGTAGTGGACGTCGGGGGACCGCCGGGGAGCTGTTTTTT.

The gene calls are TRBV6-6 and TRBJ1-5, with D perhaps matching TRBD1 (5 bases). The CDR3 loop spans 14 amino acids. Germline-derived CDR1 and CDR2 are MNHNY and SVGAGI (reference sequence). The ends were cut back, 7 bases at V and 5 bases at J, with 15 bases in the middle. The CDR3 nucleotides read TGTGCCAGCACCAGCGACGGGGGATATCAGCCCCAGCATTTT. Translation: CASTSDGGYQPQHF.

The CDR3 sequence: CASSPGVGGGYEQYF. CDR3 DNA sequence: TGTGCCAGCAGCCCCGGCGTGGGAGGGGGCTACGAGCAGTACTTC. V and J are TRBV7-2 and TRBJ2-7; possible D gene TRBD2, 7 bases. V was shortened by 5 bases and J by 3 bases, with 17 bases between the two germline ends. Germline-derived CDR1 and CDR2 are SGHTA and FQGNSA. The CDR3 covers 15 residues.

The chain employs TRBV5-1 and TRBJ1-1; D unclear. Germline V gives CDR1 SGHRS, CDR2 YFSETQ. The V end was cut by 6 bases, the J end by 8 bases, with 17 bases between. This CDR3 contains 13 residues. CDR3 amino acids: CASMFDPVAEAFF. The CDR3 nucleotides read TGCGCCAGCATGTTCGATCCGGTAGCAGAAGCTTTCTTT. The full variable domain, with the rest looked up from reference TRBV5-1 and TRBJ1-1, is KAGVTQTPRYLIKTRGQQVTLSCSPISGHRSVSWYQQTPGQGLQFLFEYFSETQRNKGNFPGRFSGRQFSNSRSEMNVSTLELGDSALYLCASMFDPVAEAFFGQGTRLTVV.

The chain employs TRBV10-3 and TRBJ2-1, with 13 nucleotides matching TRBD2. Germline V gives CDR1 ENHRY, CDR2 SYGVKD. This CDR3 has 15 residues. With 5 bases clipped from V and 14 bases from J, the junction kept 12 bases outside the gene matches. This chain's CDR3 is CAISPGTSGNRRKFF. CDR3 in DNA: TGTGCCATCAGTCCAGGGACTAGCGGGAACAGGAGAAAGTTCTTC.

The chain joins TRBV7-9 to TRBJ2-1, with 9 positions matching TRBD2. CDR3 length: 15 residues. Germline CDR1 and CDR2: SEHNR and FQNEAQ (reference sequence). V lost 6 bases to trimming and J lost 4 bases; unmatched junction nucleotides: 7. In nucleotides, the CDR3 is TGTGCCAGCAGTTCCCGGACTAGCGTGTACAATGAGCAGTTCTTC. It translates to CASSSRTSVYNEQFF.

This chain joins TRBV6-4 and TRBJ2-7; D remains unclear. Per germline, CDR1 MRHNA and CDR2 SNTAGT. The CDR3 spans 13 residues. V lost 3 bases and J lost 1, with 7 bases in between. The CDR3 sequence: CASSEGPSYEQYF. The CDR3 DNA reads TGTGCCAGCAGTGAGGGCCCTTCCTACGAGCAGTACTTC.

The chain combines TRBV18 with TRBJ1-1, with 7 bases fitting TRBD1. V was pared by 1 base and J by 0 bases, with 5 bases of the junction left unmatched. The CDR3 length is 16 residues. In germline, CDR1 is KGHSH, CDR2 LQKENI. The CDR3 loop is CASSPQGGTVNTEAFF. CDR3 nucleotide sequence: TGTGCCAGCTCACCACAGGGCGGGACAGTGAACACTGAAGCTTTCTTT.

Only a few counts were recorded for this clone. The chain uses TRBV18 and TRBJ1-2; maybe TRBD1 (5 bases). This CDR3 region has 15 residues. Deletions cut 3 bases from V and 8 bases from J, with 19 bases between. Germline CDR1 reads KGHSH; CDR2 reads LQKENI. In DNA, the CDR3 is TGTGCCAGCTCACCCGACCGGGAGGGGCTTAGAGGCTACACCTTC. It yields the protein CASSPDREGLRGYTF.

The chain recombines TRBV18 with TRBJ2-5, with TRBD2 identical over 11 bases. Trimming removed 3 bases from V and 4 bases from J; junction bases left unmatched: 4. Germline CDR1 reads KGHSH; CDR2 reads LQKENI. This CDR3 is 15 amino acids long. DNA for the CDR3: TGTGCCAGCTCACCGGGACTAGCGGAAGGAGAGACCCAGTACTTC. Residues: CASSPGLAEGETQYF. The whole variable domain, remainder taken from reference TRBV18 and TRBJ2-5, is NAGVMQNPRHLVRRRGQEARLRCSPMKGHSHVYWYRQLPEEGLKFMVYLQKENIIDESGMPKERFSAEFPKEGPSILRIQQVVRGDSAAYFCASSPGLAEGETQYFGPGTRLLVL.

CDR3 protein: CAISESAAVAYEQYF. The CDR3 nucleotides read TGTGCCATCAGTGAAAGTGCTGCCGTCGCGTACGAGCAGTACTTC. This chain joins TRBV10-3 and TRBJ2-7; the D is unclear. V was clipped by 3 bases and J by 4 bases, with 16 bases between them. This CDR3 is 15 amino acids long. The germline CDR1 and CDR2 sequences are ENHRY and SYGVKD.

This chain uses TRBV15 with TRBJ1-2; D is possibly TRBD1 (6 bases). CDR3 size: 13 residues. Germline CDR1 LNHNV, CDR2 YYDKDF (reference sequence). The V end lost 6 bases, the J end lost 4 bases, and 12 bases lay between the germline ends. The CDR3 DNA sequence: TGTGCCACCAGATTAGGGGGGGGCTATGGCTACACCTTC. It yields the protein CATRLGGGYGYTF. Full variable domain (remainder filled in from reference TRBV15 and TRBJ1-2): DAMVIQNPRYQVTQFGKPVTLSCSQTLNHNVMYWYQQKSSQAPKLLFHYYDKDFNNEADTPDNFQSRRPNTSFCFLDIRSPGLGDTAMYLCATRLGGGYGYTFGSGTRLTVV.

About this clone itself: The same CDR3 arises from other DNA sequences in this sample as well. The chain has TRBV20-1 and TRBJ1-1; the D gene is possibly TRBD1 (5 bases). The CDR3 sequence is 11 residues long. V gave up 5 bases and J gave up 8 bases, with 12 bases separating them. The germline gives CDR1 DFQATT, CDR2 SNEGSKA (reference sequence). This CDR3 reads CSASGHREAFF. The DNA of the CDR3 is TGCAGTGCTTCCGGACACCGAGAAGCTTTCTTT.

CDR3 nucleotide sequence: TGTGCCAGCAGCCCCAGGGGGGCGGGTGGCACAGATACGCAGTATTTT. Amino acids: CASSPRGAGGTDTQYF. The chain uses TRBV7-9 and TRBJ2-3; a weak D match, TRBD1 (7 bases). Germline CDR1 and CDR2: SEHNR and FQNEAQ (reference sequence). Trimming shortened V by 5 bases and J by 1 base, and 16 bases separated the two germline ends. CDR3 length: 16 amino acids. Supplemented by reference TRBV7-9 and TRBJ2-3, the full variable domain reads DTGVSQNPRHKITKRGQNVTFRCDPISEHNRLYWYRQTLGQGPEFLTYFQNEAQLEKSRLLSDRFSAERPKGSFSTLEIQRTEQGDSAMYLCASSPRGAGGTDTQYFGPGTRLTVL.

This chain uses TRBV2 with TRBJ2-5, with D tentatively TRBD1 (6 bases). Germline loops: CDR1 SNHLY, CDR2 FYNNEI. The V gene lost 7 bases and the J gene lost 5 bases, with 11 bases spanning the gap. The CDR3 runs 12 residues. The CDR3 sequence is CASNREGETQYF. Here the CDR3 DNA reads TGTGCCAGCAACAGGGAAGGGGAGACCCAGTACTTC.

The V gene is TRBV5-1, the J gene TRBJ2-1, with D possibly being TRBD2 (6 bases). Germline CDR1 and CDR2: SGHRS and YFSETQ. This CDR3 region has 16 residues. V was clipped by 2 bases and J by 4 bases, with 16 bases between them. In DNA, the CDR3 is TGCGCCAGCAGCTTTAGTCCGCGGGAAGAGTACAATGAGCAGTTCTTC. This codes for CASSFSPREEYNEQFF. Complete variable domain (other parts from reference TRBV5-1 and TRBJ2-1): KAGVTQTPRYLIKTRGQQVTLSCSPISGHRSVSWYQQTPGQGLQFLFEYFSETQRNKGNFPGRFSGRQFSNSRSEMNVSTLELGDSALYLCASSFSPREEYNEQFFGPGTRLTVL.

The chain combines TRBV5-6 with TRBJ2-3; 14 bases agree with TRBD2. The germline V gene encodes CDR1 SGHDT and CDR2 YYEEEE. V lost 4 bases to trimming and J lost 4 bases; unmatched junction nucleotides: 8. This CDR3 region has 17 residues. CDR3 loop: CASSPTSGRAGADTQYF. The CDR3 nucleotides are TGTGCCAGCAGCCCGACTAGCGGGAGGGCGGGGGCAGATACGCAGTATTTT.

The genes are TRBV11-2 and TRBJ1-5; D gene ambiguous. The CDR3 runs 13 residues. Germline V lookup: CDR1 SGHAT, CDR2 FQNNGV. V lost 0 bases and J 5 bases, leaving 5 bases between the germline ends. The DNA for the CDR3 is TGTGCCAGCAGCTTAGATCTATATCAGCCCCAGCATTTT. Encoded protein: CASSLDLYQPQHF.

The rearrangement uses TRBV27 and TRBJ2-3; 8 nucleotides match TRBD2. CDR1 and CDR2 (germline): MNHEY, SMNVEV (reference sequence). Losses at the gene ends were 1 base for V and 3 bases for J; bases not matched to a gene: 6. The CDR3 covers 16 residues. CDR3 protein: CASSLLSPSGTDTQYF. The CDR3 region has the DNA TGTGCCAGCAGTTTATTGTCCCCTAGCGGGACAGATACGCAGTATTTT.

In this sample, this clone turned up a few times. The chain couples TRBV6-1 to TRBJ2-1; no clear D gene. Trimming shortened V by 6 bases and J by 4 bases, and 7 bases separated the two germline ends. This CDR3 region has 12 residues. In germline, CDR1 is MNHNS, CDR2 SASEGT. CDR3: CASSVQYNEQFF. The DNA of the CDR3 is TGTGCCAGCAGCGTCCAGTACAATGAGCAGTTCTTC.

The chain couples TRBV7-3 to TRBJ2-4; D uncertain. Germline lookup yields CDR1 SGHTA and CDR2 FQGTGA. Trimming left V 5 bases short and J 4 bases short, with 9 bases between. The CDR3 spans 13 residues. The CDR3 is CASSLDNKNIQYF. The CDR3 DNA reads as TGTGCCAGCAGCCTTGACAATAAAAACATTCAGTACTTC.

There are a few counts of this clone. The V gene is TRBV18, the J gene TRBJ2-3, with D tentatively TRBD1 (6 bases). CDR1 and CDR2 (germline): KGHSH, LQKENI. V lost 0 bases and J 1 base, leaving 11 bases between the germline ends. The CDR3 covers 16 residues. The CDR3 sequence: CASSPPNRVGTDTQYF. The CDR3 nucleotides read TGTGCCAGCTCACCACCGAACAGGGTGGGCACAGATACGCAGTATTTT.